Listed below are T cell receptor beta chains from one sample, sequenced in a study of blood T cells in healthy people across ages. TCRdb called the 5' RACE reads again in MiXCR, with one record for every CDR3 protein. Of 2 million or so distinct CDR3 sequences in the sample, 40% to 55% are singletons; the top ten hold approximately 2%. The sequencing input was blood. The receptors come from a woman in her thirties or forties in good health. CDR3s include the opening cysteine and the closing phenylalanine or tryptophan. The D gene is left open where the match is weak. Rows may omit the clone size; those that give it use once, few, many or a size class.

V	length	D	J	size	DNA	CDR3
TRBV20-1	17	TRBD2	TRBJ2-1	few	TGCAGTGCTAGCTGGACTACTAGCGGGGGATCAGATGAGACCCAGTTCTTC	CSASWTTSGGSDETQFF
TRBV7-2	16	TRBD2	TRBJ2-7	-	TGTGCCAGCAGCCCGCATAGCGGGGGCGAATACAATGAGCAGTACTTC	CASSPHSGGEYNEQYF
TRBV5-1	14	-	TRBJ1-5	-	TGCGCCAGCAGCTTGGATGGGGCAAATCAGCCCCAGCATTTT	CASSLDGANQPQHF
TRBV28	15	TRBD2	TRBJ2-3	once	TGTGCCAGCAGCGGGAGCGGGGGGGCCCTAAACACGCAGTATTTT	CASSGSGGALNTQYF
TRBV7-9	15	-	TRBJ2-1	few	TGTGCCAGCAGCTTAACCGGGGCTCGATACAATGAGCAGTTCTTC	CASSLTGARYNEQFF
TRBV5-1	17	TRBD2	TRBJ2-7	-	TGCGCCAGCAGCGACGGCCCTCAGGGACTAGCTGGTTACGAGCAGTACTTC	CASSDGPQGLAGYEQYF
TRBV2	16	TRBD1	TRBJ2-4	-	TGTGCCAGCAGTCGTCATGACAGGGTGGTCTTTAGCGTTCAGTACTTC	CASSRHDRVVFSVQYF
TRBV28	16	TRBD2	TRBJ2-1	-	TGTGCCAGCAGTACCGTCCTAGCGGGGGCCTACAATGAGCAGTTCTTC	CASSTVLAGAYNEQFF
TRBV5-1	15	-	TRBJ2-1	few	TGCGCCAGCAGCCGGCAACAGACAGCCTACAATGAGCAGTTCTTC	CASSRQQTAYNEQFF
TRBV4-3	16	-	TRBJ2-5	few	TGCGCCAGCAGCCAAGATATCGGGCGGAGTGGAGAGACCCAGTACTTC	CASSQDIGRSGETQYF
TRBV6-1	15	-	TRBJ2-7	-	TGTGCCAGCAGTGAAAGCCGGGACATCGGCAACGAGCAGTACTTC	CASSESRDIGNEQYF
TRBV9	19	TRBD2	TRBJ2-7	-	TGTGCCAGCAGCGTAGGTGGGGCTAGCGGGGGGGTGCCTAGCGACGAGCAGTACTTC	CASSVGGASGGVPSDEQYF
TRBV9	15	-	TRBJ1-2	-	TGTGCCAGCAGCGTAGCCGGGGGACCGACCTATGGCTACACCTTC	CASSVAGGPTYGYTF
TRBV7-6	14	-	TRBJ2-7	-	TGTGCCAGTGGGGGGACGGGGACGACCTACGAGCAGTACTTC	CASGGTGTTYEQYF
TRBV6-6	15	TRBD1	TRBJ2-7	many	TGTGCCAGCAGTACCCTCGGGACAGACGCCTACGAGCAGTACTTC	CASSTLGTDAYEQYF
TRBV2	15	-	TRBJ2-7	-	TGTGCCAGCAGTGATTATTTTGGTTCCTCCTACGAGCAGTACTTC	CASSDYFGSSYEQYF
TRBV6-2/TRBV6-3	12	-	TRBJ1-2	-	TGTGCCAGCACCCAAGGGGACTATGGCTACACCTTC	CASTQGDYGYTF
TRBV29-1	14	-	TRBJ1-1	-	TGCAGCGTTGAAGCTTCCGTTAAGGACACTGAAGCTTTCTTT	CSVEASVKDTEAFF
TRBV6-5	14	-	TRBJ1-6	-	TGTGCCAGCACCTACGGGGGTTATGATTCACCCCTCCACTTT	CASTYGGYDSPLHF
TRBV4-1	14	-	TRBJ1-6	-	TGCGCCAGCAGCCCCGGGGACGTTAATTCACCCCTCCACTTT	CASSPGDVNSPLHF
TRBV20-1	11	-	TRBJ2-3	many	TGCAGTGCCGGCCCCACAGATACGCAGTATTTT	CSAGPTDTQYF
TRBV7-8	17	-	TRBJ2-7	-	TGTGCCAGCAGCTTAGTGGGTGACACAGACCTAACCTACGAGCAGTACTTC	CASSLVGDTDLTYEQYF
TRBV7-8	14	TRBD1	TRBJ2-1	-	TGTGCCAGCAGCCGCGGACAGGGAGCGTTTGAGCAGTTCTTC	CASSRGQGAFEQFF
TRBV28	14	-	TRBJ2-7	few	TGTGCCAGCAGTTTTATACAGGAAAGGTACGAGCAGTACTTC	CASSFIQERYEQYF
TRBV4-1	15	-	TRBJ2-5	-	TGCGCCAGCAGCCAAGTAGCCCTAGGGCAAGAGACCCAGTACTTC	CASSQVALGQETQYF
TRBV7-2	14	-	TRBJ1-6	-	TGTGCCAGCAGACCACTCGAGGGCTTGTCACCCCTCCACTTT	CASRPLEGLSPLHF
TRBV7-9	18	-	TRBJ1-4	-	TGTGCCAGCAGCCGAGTCGGCGACAGGACCACTATCAATGAAAAACTGTTTTTT	CASSRVGDRTTINEKLFF
TRBV7-9	15	-	TRBJ2-5	-	TGTGCCAGCAGCTTATTACAGGGTGGTGTGGAGACCCAGTACTTC	CASSLLQGGVETQYF
TRBV7-2	15	-	TRBJ2-1	few	TGTGCCAGCAGCTTACAGCCGGGCTCCATCAATGAGCAGTTCTTC	CASSLQPGSINEQFF
TRBV20-1	15	TRBD1	TRBJ2-7	-	TGCAGTGCCCCCAGTCCGAGGGGGCGTCCCTACGAGCAGTACTTC	CSAPSPRGRPYEQYF
TRBV20-1	15	-	TRBJ2-1	-	TGCAGTGCTAGTGCGGTCGCCCGCTCCTACAATGAGCAGTTCTTC	CSASAVARSYNEQFF
TRBV11-2	14	TRBD1	TRBJ1-2	-	TGTGCCAGCAGCACCCAGGACAGGGCCTCTGGCTACACCTTC	CASSTQDRASGYTF
TRBV2	14	-	TRBJ1-5	-	TGTGCCAGCATGAACCCAGGGGTCAATCAGCCCCAGCATTTT	CASMNPGVNQPQHF
TRBV20-1	17	-	TRBJ1-1	-	TGCAGTGCGATCCTTTCGGGGTCGCGGGGGATGAACACTGAAGCTTTCTTT	CSAILSGSRGMNTEAFF
TRBV4-1	16	TRBD2	TRBJ2-5	-	TGCGCCAGCAGCCAAGATCTGGTAGCGGGGATTTGGGAGCAGTACTTC	CASSQDLVAGIWEQYF
TRBV15	15	-	TRBJ2-2	-	TGTGCCACCAGCAGAGAGGGGACACACACCGGGGAGCTGTTTTTT	CATSREGTHTGELFF